This is a list of T cell receptor beta chains from one sample in a study of blood T cell repertoires in COVID-19. TCRdb keeps only in-frame clones here, not all; method: immunoSEQ multiplex PCR. This repertoire shows roughly 130,000 clones, approximately 87% found once; its top ten account for more than 3.5%. What was sequenced was peripheral blood. Source of these receptors: a woman aged 55-75 years with acute or convalescent COVID-19. The CDR3 runs from the conserved cysteine through the conserved F or W. Each record gives: CDR3 length, V gene, J gene, D gene, clone size, CDR3 DNA, CDR3 protein. A D gene is named only where the DNA matches it firmly. Rows may omit the clone size; those that give it use once, few, many or a size class.

>13|TRBV9|TRBJ2-3|-|-
TGTGCCAGCAGCCCGGGGGTAGCAGATACGCAGTATTTT
CASSPGVADTQYF
>16|TRBV30|TRBJ1-2|TRBD1|-
TGTGCCCGGGATTCCGGGACAGCGGGAGTAGGGTATGGCTACACCTTC
CARDSGTAGVGYGYTF
>12|TRBV6-5|TRBJ1-2|-|-
TGTGCCAGCAGCCTTCTGCAGAATGGCTACACCTTC
CASSLLQNGYTF
>16|TRBV11-2|TRBJ2-1|-|-
TGTGCCAGCAGCTTAGTGGGCGGGGGCGCCTACAATGAGCAGTTCTTC
CASSLVGGGAYNEQFF
>17|TRBV28|TRBJ1-2|-|-
TGTGCCAGCAGTTCCCTCGCAGGGAACAACCCCGGCTATGGCTACACCTTC
CASSSLAGNNPGYGYTF
>16|TRBV28|TRBJ2-3|TRBD2|once
TGTGCCAGCAGTTTGGGAGGGGTGGGCCGCACAGATACGCAGTATTTT
CASSLGGVGRTDTQYF
>13|TRBV5-6|TRBJ2-1|-|-
TGTGCCAGCAGCTTGGCTAGTGGCAATGAGCAGTTCTTC
CASSLASGNEQFF
>16|TRBV9|TRBJ2-1|-|once
TGTGCCAGCAGCCCCATGGATAGCGGTTCCTACAATGAGCAGTTCTTC
CASSPMDSGSYNEQFF
>14|TRBV19|TRBJ1-5|-|-
TGTGCCAGTAGTATAGGGCGGGCTCGATGGCCCCAGCATTTT
CASSIGRARWPQHF
>15|TRBV2|TRBJ2-6|-|once
TGTGCCAGCATGGAGGGGTACTCTGGGGCCAACGTCCTGACTTTC
CASMEGYSGANVLTF
>14|TRBV2|TRBJ1-2|-|-
TGTGCCAGCAGTCAATACACTATTGGCTATGGCTACACCTTC
CASSQYTIGYGYTF
>14|TRBV4-1|TRBJ2-2|-|-
TGCGCCAGCAGCCCCCGCATTTCAGGGGGGGAGCTGTTTTTT
CASSPRISGGELFF
>12|TRBV27|TRBJ1-1|-|-
TGTGCCAGCAGTTCGTCCCTCTCCCGGACAGACTTT
CASSSSLSRTDF
>18|TRBV7-8|TRBJ2-2|TRBD1|-
TGTGCCAGCAGCTTCCGAGAGGTGGGACAGTCCTCCACCGGGGAGCTGTTTTTT
CASSFREVGQSSTGELFF
>12|TRBV11-2|TRBJ1-2|-|-
TGTGCCAGCAGCTCCGAGGGTCTTGGCTACACCTTC
CASSSEGLGYTF
>14|TRBV3-1/TRBV3-2|TRBJ1-1|-|-
TGTGCCAGCACGAGGGCAGGCGTCCACACTGAAGCTTTCTTT
CASTRAGVHTEAFF
>16|TRBV4-2|TRBJ2-2|-|-
TGTGCCAGCAGCCGGGAGGCTACTGCGGGCACCGGGGAGCTGTTTTTT
CASSREATAGTGELFF
>16|TRBV6-2/TRBV6-3|TRBJ2-1|TRBD2|-
TGTGCCAGCAGTTACTCACTGGCTAGCGGGAGGAGTGAGCAGTTCTTC
CASSYSLASGRSEQFF
>17|TRBV10-2|TRBJ2-2|TRBD1|-
TGCGCCAGCACCCTACTCGGGACAGGGGTCGAGGCCGGGGAGCTGTTTTTT
CASTLLGTGVEAGELFF
>14|TRBV7-9|TRBJ2-2|-|-
TGTGCCAGCAGCTTTGAGGTCATCACCGGGGAGCTGTTTTTT
CASSFEVITGELFF
>13|TRBV6-5|TRBJ1-2|-|-
TGTGCCAGCAGCCGCGGGGTGGAAAGTGGCTACACCTTC
CASSRGVESGYTF
>13|TRBV30|TRBJ2-5|TRBD2|-
TGTGCCTGGACCCTAGCGGGGCAAGAGACCCAGTACTTC
CAWTLAGQETQYF
>18|TRBV5-1|TRBJ2-1|TRBD2|once
TGCGCCAGCAGCCCAGGGGGTATCGCGGGAGGGCCTTTTAGTGAGCAGTTCTTC
CASSPGGIAGGPFSEQFF
>16|TRBV9|TRBJ1-1|-|-
TGTGCCAGCAGCGCGGGTCGGGGCGGGGGAGGCACTGAAGCTTTCTTT
CASSAGRGGGGTEAFF